The following is a T cell receptor beta chain sequence with its context. V trimming: 4 bases; J trimming: 4 bases; junction bases outside the gene matches: 3. The CDR3 spans 15 residues. Germline assignment: CDR1 SGHRS and CDR2 YFSETQ. Profiling relied on immunoSEQ multiplex PCR, and the TCRdb table lists in-frame clones only, not all of them. The sample lists 250,000 to 350,000 clones, 85% seen once, with about 2.5% in the top ten. The sample comes from a study of blood T cell repertoires in COVID-19. The wider study: Samples representing acute and convalescent COVID-19 were sourced from the United States, Italy and Spain.

This chain uses TRBV5-1 with TRBJ1-3, with TRBD1 matching 12 bases. The TCR comes from a woman between 45 and 65 years old who had recovered from COVID-19. Material for sequencing was PBMCs or T cells enriched from blood (not recorded which). The CDR3 DNA sequence: TGCGCCAGCAGCCAGGGACAGGGGGCAGGAAACACCATATATTTT. Protein product: CASSQGQGAGNTIYF. The full variable domain, in which reference TRBV5-1 and TRBJ1-3 provide the parts outside the CDR3, is KAGVTQTPRYLIKTRGQQVTLSCSPISGHRSVSWYQQTPGQGLQFLFEYFSETQRNKGNFPGRFSGRQFSNSRSEMNVSTLELGDSALYLCASSQGQGAGNTIYFGEGSWLTVV.